Presented here are 3 T cell receptor beta chains from one specimen sequenced in a study of quantifying T cell responses using KT2 cells. Overall study context: RNA was reverse transcribed with TCR alpha and beta constant-region primers.

A single-stranded UMI oligo with SP2 sequence was ligated to cDNA 3' ends. First-round PCR used three to five cycles and beta primers RC1.1 and RC1.2 covering TRBC1 and TRBC2. TCRdb re-derived calls from the UMI-ligation and nested PCR reads in MiXCR, one entry per CDR3 protein. The sample consists of just under 50,000 distinct CDR3 sequences, 9.5% to 13% of them appearing once. The material sequenced was PBMCs spiked with cells of the T cell clone KT2. The receptor set was obtained from a human donor.

This clonotype is labeled medium-sized. The chain is built from TRBV5-1 and TRBJ2-3; D not resolved. The V gene lost 4 bases and the J gene lost 3 bases, with 12 bases spanning the gap. Germline V lookup: CDR1 SGHRS, CDR2 YFSETQ. The CDR3 length is 14 residues. CDR3 in DNA: TGCGCCAGCAGCCTATCGGAGCAGACAGATACGCAGTATTTT. Amino acids: CASSLSEQTDTQYF. Drawing the rest from reference TRBV5-1 and TRBJ2-3, the complete variable domain is KAGVTQTPRYLIKTRGQQVTLSCSPISGHRSVSWYQQTPGQGLQFLFEYFSETQRNKGNFPGRFSGRQFSNSRSEMNVSTLELGDSALYLCASSLSEQTDTQYFGPGTRLTVL.

This clonotype was detected only a few times. The chain joins TRBV20-1 to TRBJ1-1; no definite D call. CDR3 length: 16 amino acids. The V end was cut by 1 base, the J end by 0 bases, with 15 bases between. The germline V gene has CDR1 DFQATT and CDR2 SNEGSKA (reference sequence). The CDR3 DNA reads as TGCAGTGCTAGAGGGTGGACCGACGCCATGAACACTGAAGCTTTCTTT. It is translated as CSARGWTDAMNTEAFF.

The V gene is TRBV3-1, the J gene TRBJ2-7; a weak D match, TRBD1 (5 bases). V gave up 2 bases and J gave up 4 bases, with 6 bases separating them. CDR1 is LGHDT and CDR2 is YNNKEL in the germline V gene (reference sequence). This CDR3 is built from 12 residues. This CDR3 is CASSQQGYEQYF. The CDR3 DNA sequence: TGTGCCAGCAGCCAACAGGGTTACGAGCAGTACTTC.